This TCR beta chain appears in the sequencing data of a study of shared clonotypes between healthy human individuals. Study results and caveats: In the sorted subsets, rarefaction showed sequencing was incomplete despite large depth. Generation probabilities of non-shared clonotypes were lower (relative to those shared by all four donors).

With regard to this clone: Its antigen remains unidentified.

Germline loops: CDR1 WNHNN, CDR2 SYGVQD (reference sequence). V was shortened by 0 bases and J by 6 bases, with 10 bases between the two germline ends. The CDR3 is 14 residues long. Profiling relied on immunoSEQ multiplex PCR, and the TCRdb table lists in-frame clones only, not all of them. The table shows roughly 1.5 million clones, with approximately 98% occurring only once. The sample was naive CD4+ T cells sorted from blood. Subset denoted: CD45RA+ positively selected. The chain uses TRBV10-1 and TRBJ2-3, with D hard to call. This TCR came from a man between 25 and 39 years old in good health. The CDR3 DNA is TGCGCCAGCAGTGAGTCGACTGGTTTCGATACGCAGTATTTT. It encodes CASSESTGFDTQYF.